Below, 26 T cell receptor beta chains from the same sample are listed, as sequenced in a study of blood T cell repertoires in COVID-19. Method: immunoSEQ multiplex PCR; TCRdb's copy keeps in-frame clones and lacks some. The sample contains 200,000 to 250,000 clones, 81% of which appear only once. Sequencing input: peripheral blood. The source of these receptors is a woman older than 75 with COVID-19, enrolled during active disease.

V gene TRBV15 combines with J gene TRBJ1-5, with D hard to call. The CDR3 consists of 15 residues. Germline CDR1 is LNHNV and CDR2 is YYDKDF (reference sequence). Trimming left V 5 bases short and J 0 bases short, with 11 bases between. This chain's CDR3 is CATSHRRDSNQPQHF. In nucleotides, the CDR3 is TGTGCCACCAGCCACAGACGGGATAGCAATCAGCCCCAGCATTTT.

The genes are TRBV6-2 or TRBV6-3 and TRBJ1-5, with 8 positions matching TRBD1. This CDR3 spans 13 amino acids. J was trimmed by 7 bases and V by 4 bases; bases with no gene match: 3. The germline gives CDR1 MNHEY, CDR2 SVGEGT. CDR3 amino acids: CASSLNRGQPQHF. CDR3 sequence (DNA): TGTGCCAGCAGTTTGAACAGGGGGCAGCCCCAGCATTTT.

This clone was counted between two and nine times. The genes are TRBV3-1 (or the pseudogene TRBV3-2) and TRBJ1-1; weak D call: TRBD1 (5 bases). V was trimmed by 0 bases and J by 11 bases, leaving 19 bases between them. Germline CDR1 reads LGHDT; CDR2 reads YNNKEL (reference sequence). The CDR3 consists of 15 residues. The CDR3 spells CASSQDRGRGGTAFF. The CDR3 nucleotides are TGTGCCAGCAGCCAAGATCGGGGACGGGGAGGGACGGCTTTCTTT.

The table lists this clone with a few counts. The V call is TRBV6-5, the J call TRBJ1-2, with a possible D match to TRBD1 (5 bases). Germline V gene lookup returns CDR1 MNHEY and CDR2 SVGAGI. CDR3 length: 14 residues. With 8 bases removed from V and 1 base from J, the gap between germline ends came to 14 bases. CDR3 amino acids: CASSPRTLNYGYTF. The CDR3 nucleotides are TGTGCCAGCTCCCCCAGGACACTTAACTATGGCTACACCTTC.

This clone was found once. V gene TRBV27 combines with J gene TRBJ1-5; D unclear. The V end was cut by 3 bases, the J end by 7 bases, with 10 bases between. The CDR3 is 13 amino acids. Germline assignment: CDR1 MNHEY and CDR2 SMNVEV (reference sequence). CDR3 protein: CASSLVWRQPQHF. The CDR3, as DNA: TGTGCCAGCAGTTTGGTTTGGCGGCAGCCCCAGCATTTT.

The rearrangement uses TRBV7-2 and TRBJ1-2; TRBD1 might be the D (6 bases). CDR1 is SGHTA, CDR2 FQGNSA, per germline. CDR3 length: 14 residues. Trimming shortened V by 5 bases and J by 4 bases, and 14 bases separated the two germline ends. The CDR3 loop is CASSKQQGGYGYTF. The CDR3 DNA reads as TGTGCCAGCAGCAAACAACAGGGTGGCTATGGCTACACCTTC.

V is TRBV9 and J is TRBJ1-1, with 8 bases identical to TRBD1. Unmatched junction bases numbered 4, after V lost 0 bases and J lost 3 bases. The CDR3 spans 15 residues. Looked up from germline, CDR1 is SGDLS and CDR2 is YYNGEE. CDR3 in DNA: TGTGCCAGCAGCGTAGAAGCACAGGGGGACACTGAAGCTTTCTTT. This codes for CASSVEAQGDTEAFF.

Points on this clone: A read error may account for a junction end that differs from germline. This chain links TRBV5-1 with TRBJ1-5; 10 bases align to TRBD1. Germline CDR1 reads SGHRS; CDR2 reads YFSETQ. This CDR3 region has 15 residues. This chain's CDR3 is CASRLGQGFNQPQHF. In DNA, the CDR3 is TGCGCCAGCAGGTTGGGACAGGGGTTCAATCAGCCCCAGCATTTT.

The J gene is TRBJ1-2, the V gene TRBV29-1; 9 bases match TRBD1. This CDR3 has 14 amino acids. From germline, CDR1 is SQVTM and CDR2 ANQGSEA. Germline trimming cut 8 bases from V and 7 bases from J; bases unmatched to any gene: 14. The CDR3: CSSTGTGTWSGYTF. In nucleotides, the CDR3 is TGCAGCTCCACCGGGACAGGGACCTGGAGTGGCTACACCTTC.

The chain carries TRBV10-3 and TRBJ2-3, with TRBD2 matching over 7 bases. Germline CDR1 is ENHRY and CDR2 is SYGVKD. J gave up 3 bases and V 11 bases, and 11 bases lay outside the gene matches. The length of the CDR3 is 14 residues. In DNA form, the CDR3 reads TGTGCCTCTACTTCCATGGGGGGGACAGATACGCAGTATTTT. Amino acid sequence: CASTSMGGTDTQYF.

The rearrangement links TRBV7-3 to TRBJ1-1; no clear D gene. Per germline, CDR1 SGHTA and CDR2 FQGTGA. The CDR3 consists of 13 residues. V dropped 8 bases and J dropped 1 base, with 11 bases sitting between them. The CDR3: CASCIQPNTEAFF. The CDR3 DNA follows: TGTGCCAGCTGCATACAGCCGAACACTGAAGCTTTCTTT.

V gene TRBV7-3 combines with J gene TRBJ2-1, with 8 bases fitting TRBD1. Germline values: CDR1 SGHTA, CDR2 FQGTGA. The V gene end was trimmed by 5 bases and the J gene end by 1 base; junction bases not matched to a gene: 4. The CDR3 consists of 15 residues. The CDR3 here is CASSLDRASYNEQFF. DNA for the CDR3: TGTGCCAGCAGCCTGGACAGGGCGTCCTACAATGAGCAGTTCTTC.

V usage is TRBV7-3 and J usage is TRBJ1-1; TRBD1 matches at 9 bases. CDR1 and CDR2 from the germline V gene are SGHTA and FQGTGA. The length of the CDR3 is 14 residues. Germline trimming cut 5 bases from V and 2 bases from J; bases unmatched to any gene: 3. DNA of the CDR3: TGTGCCAGCAGCCTCACAGGGGGCAACACTGAAGCTTTCTTT. Protein: CASSLTGGNTEAFF.

J is TRBJ1-4 and V is TRBV28; TRBD1 aligns across 7 bases. The V gene end was trimmed by 3 bases and the J gene end by 10 bases; junction bases not matched to a gene: 11. Looked up from germline, CDR1 is MDHEN and CDR2 is SYDVKM. This CDR3 contains 15 residues. CDR3 in DNA: TGTGCCAGCAGTTTTCGACAGGGTGGGGTTGGAAAACTGTTTTTT. This sequence encodes CASSFRQGGVGKLFF.

This sequence joins TRBV6-5 and TRBJ1-1; D is unclear. The CDR3 extends over 14 amino acids. Germline loops: CDR1 MNHEY, CDR2 SVGAGI. The V gene lost 0 bases and the J gene lost 6 bases, with 11 bases spanning the gap. Written as DNA, the CDR3 is TGTGCCAGCAGTTACTCTAATCTACGGGCTGAAGCTTTCTTT. As protein: CASSYSNLRAEAFF.

The rearrangement uses TRBV11-2 and TRBJ2-3, with D possibly TRBD2 on 6 matching bases. Trimming removed 1 base from V and 1 base from J, with 15 bases in between. Looked up from germline, CDR1 is SGHAT and CDR2 is FQNNGV. This CDR3 is built from 17 residues. As DNA, the CDR3 is TGTGCCAGCAGCTTAGCGGCAGGGAGGAGAGGCACAGATACGCAGTATTTT. Encoded protein: CASSLAAGRRGTDTQYF.

This chain links TRBV5-6 with TRBJ1-1, with unresolved D. The CDR3 length is 12 residues. Germline lookup yields CDR1 SGHDT and CDR2 YYEEEE. V lost 4 bases and J lost 4, with 8 bases in between. The CDR3 bases are TGTGCCAGCAGCGCGGTGGGCACTGAAGCTTTCTTT. Translation gives CASSAVGTEAFF. The full variable domain, with the rest looked up from reference TRBV5-6 and TRBJ1-1, is DAGVTQSPTHLIKTRGQQVTLRCSPKSGHDTVSWYQQALGQGPQFIFQYYEEEERQRGNFPDRFSGHQFPNYSSELNVNALLLGDSALYLCASSAVGTEAFFGQGTRLTVV.

This chain uses TRBV11-2 with TRBJ2-3; TRBD2 matches at 15 bases. The germline CDR1 and CDR2 sequences are SGHAT and FQNNGV. The CDR3 length is 16 residues. V shed 5 bases and J 7 bases; nucleotides not matched to a gene: 7. CDR3 in amino acids: CASSTRTSGRGNTQYF. As DNA, the CDR3 is TGTGCCAGCAGCACCCGGACTAGCGGGAGGGGGAATACGCAGTATTTT.

The J gene is TRBJ1-2, the V gene TRBV7-9; D is undetermined. Trimming stripped 5 bases from V and 5 bases from J, with 18 bases between. The CDR3 is 15 residues long. The germline V gene encodes CDR1 SEHNR and CDR2 FQNEAQ (reference sequence). In nucleotides, the CDR3 is TGTGCCAGCAGCGAACCTTCAGAGGGAAGATATGGCTACACCTTC. Its translation is CASSEPSEGRYGYTF.

The chain joins TRBV27 to TRBJ1-4; a possible D gene is TRBD1 (6 bases). The CDR3 loop spans 15 amino acids. Per germline, CDR1 MNHEY and CDR2 SMNVEV (reference sequence). Between the trimmed V and J ends, which lost 7 bases and 8 bases, there was a span of 20 bases. CDR3 DNA: TGTGCCAGCACCCCCACGGGGGGGGCGAGGGAAAAACTGTTTTTT. It is translated as CASTPTGGAREKLFF.

This clone was seen once. The chain links TRBV27 to TRBJ1-5; the D gene is possibly TRBD1 (5 bases). CDR1 and CDR2 from the germline V gene are MNHEY and SMNVEV (reference sequence). The CDR3 sequence is 15 residues long. The V end lost 3 bases, the J end lost 3 bases, and 12 bases lay between the germline ends. The DNA of the CDR3 is TGTGCCAGCAGTTTGGGGGGAGGGCCCAATCAGCCCCAGCATTTT. It codes for CASSLGGGPNQPQHF.

J is TRBJ1-3 and V is TRBV5-1, with TRBD1 matching over 11 bases. Germline V gene data show CDR1 as SGHRS and CDR2 as YFSETQ. The CDR3 extends over 19 amino acids. V was pared by 3 bases and J by 0 bases, with 11 bases of the junction left unmatched. As DNA, the CDR3 is TGCGCCAGCAGCTCGCAAAGTCCCGGGACAGGGGGCTCTGGAAACACCATATATTTT. As protein: CASSSQSPGTGGSGNTIYF. Drawing the rest from reference TRBV5-1 and TRBJ1-3, the complete variable domain is KAGVTQTPRYLIKTRGQQVTLSCSPISGHRSVSWYQQTPGQGLQFLFEYFSETQRNKGNFPGRFSGRQFSNSRSEMNVSTLELGDSALYLCASSSQSPGTGGSGNTIYFGEGSWLTVV.

This clone appeared once. The CDR3 DNA follows: TGTGCCAGCTCACTACTAAATGACGGAAGCTCTGGAAACACCATATATTTT. This encodes CASSLLNDGSSGNTIYF. V and J are TRBV18 and TRBJ1-3; D remains ambiguous. The CDR3 length is 17 residues. V lost 4 bases and J lost 0, with 16 bases in between. The germline gives CDR1 KGHSH, CDR2 LQKENI. Combining the CDR3 with reference TRBV18 and TRBJ1-3 gives the whole variable domain NAGVMQNPRHLVRRRGQEARLRCSPMKGHSHVYWYRQLPEEGLKFMVYLQKENIIDESGMPKERFSAEFPKEGPSILRIQQVVRGDSAAYFCASSLLNDGSSGNTIYFGEGSWLTVV.

The CDR3 DNA is TGTGCCAGCTCACCGTCAGGGGGTTTCTCCTACGAGCAGTACTTC. Protein product: CASSPSGGFSYEQYF. The genes are TRBV18 and TRBJ2-7; TRBD1 matches 7 bases. The V gene end was trimmed by 3 bases and the J gene end by 0 bases; junction bases not matched to a gene: 5. CDR1 is KGHSH, CDR2 LQKENI, per germline. This CDR3 comprises 15 residues. Combining the CDR3 with reference TRBV18 and TRBJ2-7 gives the whole variable domain NAGVMQNPRHLVRRRGQEARLRCSPMKGHSHVYWYRQLPEEGLKFMVYLQKENIIDESGMPKERFSAEFPKEGPSILRIQQVVRGDSAAYFCASSPSGGFSYEQYFGPGTRLTVT.

The chain couples TRBV6-5 to TRBJ2-3, with D maybe TRBD2 (6 bases). V dropped 7 bases and J dropped 0 bases, with 11 bases sitting between them. Germline CDR1 is MNHEY and CDR2 is SVGAGI. This CDR3 contains 14 residues. DNA for the CDR3: TGTGCCAGCAAGCCACTAGCTAGCACAGATACGCAGTATTTT. Residues: CASKPLASTDTQYF.

CDR3 in DNA: TGTGCCAGCAGCTTACGGCGCGGGGAATTGAAAGAGCAGTACTTC. It codes for CASSLRRGELKEQYF. The rearrangement links TRBV7-2 to TRBJ2-7; tentatively, D is TRBD2 (6 bases). V was shortened by 2 bases and J by 7 bases, with 18 bases between the two germline ends. Germline values: CDR1 SGHTA, CDR2 FQGNSA. The CDR3 has 15 residues.